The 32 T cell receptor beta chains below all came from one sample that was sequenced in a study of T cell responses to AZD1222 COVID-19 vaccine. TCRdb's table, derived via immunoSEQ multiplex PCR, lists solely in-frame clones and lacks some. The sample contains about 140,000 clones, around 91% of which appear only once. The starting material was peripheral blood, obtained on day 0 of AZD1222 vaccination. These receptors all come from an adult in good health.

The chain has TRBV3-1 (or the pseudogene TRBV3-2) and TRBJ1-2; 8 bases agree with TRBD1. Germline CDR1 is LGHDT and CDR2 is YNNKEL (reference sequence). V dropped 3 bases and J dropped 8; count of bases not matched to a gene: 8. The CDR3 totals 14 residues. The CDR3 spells CASSHKTGAWGYTF. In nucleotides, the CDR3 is TGTGCCAGCAGCCATAAGACAGGGGCTTGGGGCTACACCTTC.

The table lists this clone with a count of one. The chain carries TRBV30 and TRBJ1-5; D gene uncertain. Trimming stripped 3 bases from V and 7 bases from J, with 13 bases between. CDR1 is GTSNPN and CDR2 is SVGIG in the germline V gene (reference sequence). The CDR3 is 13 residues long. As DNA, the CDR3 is TGTGCCTGGAGCCTAACAGTTGGGCAGCCCCAGCATTTT. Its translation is CAWSLTVGQPQHF.

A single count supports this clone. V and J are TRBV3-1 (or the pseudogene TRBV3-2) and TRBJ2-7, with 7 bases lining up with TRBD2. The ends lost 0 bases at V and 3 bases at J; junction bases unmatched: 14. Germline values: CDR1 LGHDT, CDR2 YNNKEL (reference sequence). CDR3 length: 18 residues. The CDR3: CASSQDLRGVVHIYEQYF. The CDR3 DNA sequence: TGTGCCAGCAGCCAAGATTTACGGGGGGTAGTTCATATCTACGAGCAGTACTTC.

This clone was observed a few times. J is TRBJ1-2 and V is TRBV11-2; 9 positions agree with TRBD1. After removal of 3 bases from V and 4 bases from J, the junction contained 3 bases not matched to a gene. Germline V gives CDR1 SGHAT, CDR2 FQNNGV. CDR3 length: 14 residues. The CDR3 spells CASSFTGGGYGYTF. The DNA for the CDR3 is TGTGCCAGCAGCTTTACAGGGGGCGGCTATGGCTACACCTTC.

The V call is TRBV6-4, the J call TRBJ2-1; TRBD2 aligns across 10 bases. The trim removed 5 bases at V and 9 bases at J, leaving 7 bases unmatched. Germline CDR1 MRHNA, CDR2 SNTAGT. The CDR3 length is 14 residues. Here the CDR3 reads CASSRTSGLGEQFF. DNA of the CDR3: TGTGCCAGCAGTAGGACTAGCGGTCTCGGTGAGCAGTTCTTC.

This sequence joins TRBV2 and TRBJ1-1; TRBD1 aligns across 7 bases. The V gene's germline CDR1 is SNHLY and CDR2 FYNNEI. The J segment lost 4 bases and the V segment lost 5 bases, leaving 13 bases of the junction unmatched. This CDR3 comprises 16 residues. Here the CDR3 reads CASSPPGRTGGTEAFF. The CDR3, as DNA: TGTGCCAGCAGTCCCCCCGGCCGGACAGGTGGCACTGAAGCTTTCTTT.

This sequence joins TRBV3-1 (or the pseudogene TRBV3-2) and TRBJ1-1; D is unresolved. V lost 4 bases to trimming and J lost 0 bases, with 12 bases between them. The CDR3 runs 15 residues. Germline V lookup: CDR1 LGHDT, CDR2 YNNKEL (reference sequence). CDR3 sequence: CASSPWSFMNTEAFF. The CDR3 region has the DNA TGTGCCAGCAGCCCCTGGAGCTTCATGAACACTGAAGCTTTCTTT.

CDR3 sequence reads: CASSLDIPPRQPQHF. For the CDR3, the DNA is TGCGCCAGCAGCCTGGACATACCCCCACGACAGCCCCAGCATTTT. The rearrangement links TRBV4-1 to TRBJ1-5; weak D call: TRBD1 (5 bases). V dropped 4 bases and J dropped 7 bases, with 17 bases sitting between them. Germline V gene lookup returns CDR1 MGHRA and CDR2 YSYEKL. This CDR3 comprises 15 residues.

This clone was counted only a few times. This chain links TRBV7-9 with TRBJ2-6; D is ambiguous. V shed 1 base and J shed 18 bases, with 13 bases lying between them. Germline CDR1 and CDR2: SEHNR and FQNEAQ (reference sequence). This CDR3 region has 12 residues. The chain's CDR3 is CASSLGRSLRTF. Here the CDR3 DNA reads TGTGCCAGCAGCTTAGGGAGAAGCTTGAGGACTTTC.

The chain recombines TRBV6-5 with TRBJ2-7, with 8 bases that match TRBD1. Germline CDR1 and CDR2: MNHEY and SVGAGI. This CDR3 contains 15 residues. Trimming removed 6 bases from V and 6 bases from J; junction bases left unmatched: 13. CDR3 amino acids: CASSTTTGGQAEQYF. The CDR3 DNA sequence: TGTGCCAGCAGCACAACAACAGGGGGTCAGGCCGAGCAGTACTTC.

The CDR3 nucleotides read TGTGCCAGCAGCTTAAGGGGGACTAGCTCCACAGATACGCAGTATTTT. This sequence encodes CASSLRGTSSTDTQYF. The chain employs TRBV11-2 and TRBJ2-3; 9 positions agree with TRBD2. The CDR3 has 16 amino acids. Germline assignment: CDR1 SGHAT and CDR2 FQNNGV. V shed 2 bases, J shed 2 bases, and the junction held 5 bases outside the gene matches.

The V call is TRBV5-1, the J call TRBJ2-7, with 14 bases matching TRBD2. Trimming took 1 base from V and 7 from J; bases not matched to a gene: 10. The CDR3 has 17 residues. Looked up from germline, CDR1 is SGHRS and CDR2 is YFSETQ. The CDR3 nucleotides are TGCGCCAGCAGCTTGTCTCCGACTAGCGGGAGGGCCCGAGAGCAGTACTTC. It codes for CASSLSPTSGRAREQYF.

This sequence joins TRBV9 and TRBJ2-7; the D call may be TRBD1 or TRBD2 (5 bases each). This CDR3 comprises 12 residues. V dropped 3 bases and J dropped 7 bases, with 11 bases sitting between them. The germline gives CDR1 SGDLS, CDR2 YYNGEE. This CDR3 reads CASSDGTVEQYF. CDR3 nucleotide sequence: TGTGCCAGCAGCGATGGGACGGTTGAGCAGTACTTC.

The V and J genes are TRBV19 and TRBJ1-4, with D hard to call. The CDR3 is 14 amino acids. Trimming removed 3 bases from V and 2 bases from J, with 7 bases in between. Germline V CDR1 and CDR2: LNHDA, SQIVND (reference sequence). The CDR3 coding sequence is TGTGCCAGTAGTATTACGCACACTAATGAAAAACTGTTTTTT. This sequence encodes CASSITHTNEKLFF.

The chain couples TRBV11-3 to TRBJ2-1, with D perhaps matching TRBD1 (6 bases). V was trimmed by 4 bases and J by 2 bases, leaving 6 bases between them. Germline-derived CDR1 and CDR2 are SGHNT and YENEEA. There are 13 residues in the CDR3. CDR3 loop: CASSWGPYNEQFF. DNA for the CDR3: TGTGCCAGCAGCTGGGGGCCCTACAATGAGCAGTTCTTC. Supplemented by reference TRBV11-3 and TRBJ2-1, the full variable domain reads EAGVVQSPRYKIIEKKQPVAFWCNPISGHNTLYWYLQNLGQGPELLIRYENEEAVDDSQLPKDRFSAERLKGVDSTLKIQPAELGDSAVYLCASSWGPYNEQFFGPGTRLTVL.

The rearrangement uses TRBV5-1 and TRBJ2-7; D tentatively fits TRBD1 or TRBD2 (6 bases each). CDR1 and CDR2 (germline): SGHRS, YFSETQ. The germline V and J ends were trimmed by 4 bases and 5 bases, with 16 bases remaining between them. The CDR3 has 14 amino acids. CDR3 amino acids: CASSGGTRANEQYF. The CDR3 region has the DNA TGCGCCAGCAGCGGCGGGACAAGGGCCAACGAGCAGTACTTC.

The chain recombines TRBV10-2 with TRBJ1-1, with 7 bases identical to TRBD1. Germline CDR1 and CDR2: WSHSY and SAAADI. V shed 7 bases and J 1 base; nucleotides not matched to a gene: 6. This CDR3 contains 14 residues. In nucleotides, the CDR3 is TGCGCCAGCAATATACAGGGGCGGAACACTGAAGCTTTCTTT. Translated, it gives CASNIQGRNTEAFF.

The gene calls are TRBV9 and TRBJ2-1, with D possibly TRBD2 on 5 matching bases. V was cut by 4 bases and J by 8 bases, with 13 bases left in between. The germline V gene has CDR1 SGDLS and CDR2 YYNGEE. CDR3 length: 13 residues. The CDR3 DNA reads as TGTGCCAGCAGCCCCCACGGACTGGATGAGCAGTTCTTC. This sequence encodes CASSPHGLDEQFF. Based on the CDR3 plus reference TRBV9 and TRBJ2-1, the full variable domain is DSGVTQTPKHLITATGQRVTLRCSPRSGDLSVYWYQQSLDQGLQFLIQYYNGEERAKGNILERFSAQQFPDLHSELNLSSLELGDSALYFCASSPHGLDEQFFGPGTRLTVL.

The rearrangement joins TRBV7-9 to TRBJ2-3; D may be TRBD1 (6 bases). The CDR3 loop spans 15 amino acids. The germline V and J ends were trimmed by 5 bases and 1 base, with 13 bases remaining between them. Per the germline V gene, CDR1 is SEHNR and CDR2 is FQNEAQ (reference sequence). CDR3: CASSVGTLRTDTQYF. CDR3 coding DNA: TGTGCCAGCAGCGTCGGGACATTACGCACAGATACGCAGTATTTT. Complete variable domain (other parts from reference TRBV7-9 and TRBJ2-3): DTGVSQNPRHKITKRGQNVTFRCDPISEHNRLYWYRQTLGQGPEFLTYFQNEAQLEKSRLLSDRFSAERPKGSFSTLEIQRTEQGDSAMYLCASSVGTLRTDTQYFGPGTRLTVL.

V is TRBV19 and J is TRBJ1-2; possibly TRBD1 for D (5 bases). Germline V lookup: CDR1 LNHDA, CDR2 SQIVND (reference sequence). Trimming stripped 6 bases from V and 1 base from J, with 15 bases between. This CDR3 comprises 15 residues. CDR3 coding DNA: TGTGCCAGTAGAAGAGGGACCCGATATAACTATGGCTACACCTTC. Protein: CASRRGTRYNYGYTF.

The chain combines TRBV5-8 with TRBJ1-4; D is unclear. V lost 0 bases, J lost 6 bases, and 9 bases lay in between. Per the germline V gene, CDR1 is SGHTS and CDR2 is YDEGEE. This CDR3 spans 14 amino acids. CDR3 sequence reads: CASSLAPGYEKLFF. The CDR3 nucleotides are TGTGCCAGCAGCTTGGCCCCGGGGTATGAAAAACTGTTTTTT.

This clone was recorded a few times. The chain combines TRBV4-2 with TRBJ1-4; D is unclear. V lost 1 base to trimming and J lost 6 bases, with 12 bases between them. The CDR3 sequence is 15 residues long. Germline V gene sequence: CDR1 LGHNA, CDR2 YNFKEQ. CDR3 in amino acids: CASSQVPDGYEKLFF. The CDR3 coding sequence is TGTGCCAGCAGCCAAGTCCCGGACGGATATGAAAAACTGTTTTTT.

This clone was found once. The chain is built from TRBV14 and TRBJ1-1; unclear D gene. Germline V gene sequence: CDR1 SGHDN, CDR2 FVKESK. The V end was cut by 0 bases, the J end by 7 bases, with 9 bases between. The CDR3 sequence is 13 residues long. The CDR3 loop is CASSQDQRGEAFF. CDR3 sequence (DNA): TGTGCCAGCAGCCAAGATCAGCGGGGTGAAGCTTTCTTT.

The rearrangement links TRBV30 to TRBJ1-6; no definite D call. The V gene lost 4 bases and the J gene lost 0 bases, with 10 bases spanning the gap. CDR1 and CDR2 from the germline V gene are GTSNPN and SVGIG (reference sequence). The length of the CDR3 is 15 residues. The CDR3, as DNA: TGTGCCTGGACAGCCCCGAGCTCCTATAATTCACCCCTCCACTTT. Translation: CAWTAPSSYNSPLHF.

The CDR3 bases are TGTGCCAGCAGCCCAGCGGACACCTACTTGAACACTGAAGCTTTCTTT. It yields the protein CASSPADTYLNTEAFF. The rearrangement joins TRBV7-9 to TRBJ1-1, with D perhaps matching TRBD1 (5 bases). Per germline, CDR1 SEHNR and CDR2 FQNEAQ (reference sequence). Trimming pared 5 bases from V and 0 bases from J, leaving 16 bases between. CDR3 size: 16 residues.

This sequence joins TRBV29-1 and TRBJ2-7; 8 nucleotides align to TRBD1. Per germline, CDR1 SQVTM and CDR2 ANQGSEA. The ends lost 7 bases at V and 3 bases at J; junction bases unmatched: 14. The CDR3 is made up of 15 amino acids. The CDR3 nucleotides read TGCAGCGCCACTCCTAACACCGGGACAGGCTACGAGCAGTACTTC. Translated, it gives CSATPNTGTGYEQYF.

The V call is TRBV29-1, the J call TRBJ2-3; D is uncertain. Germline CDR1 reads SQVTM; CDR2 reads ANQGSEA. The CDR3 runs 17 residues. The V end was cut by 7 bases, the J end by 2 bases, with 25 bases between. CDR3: CSALVPSRNINTDTQYF. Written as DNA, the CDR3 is TGCAGCGCTCTTGTTCCCAGTAGAAACATAAACACAGATACGCAGTATTTT.

The CDR3 DNA follows: TGTGCCAGCAGCTTTTTCGGGAGAGGGGAGACCCAGTACTTC. The encoded protein is CASSFFGRGETQYF. J is TRBJ2-5 and V is TRBV7-2, with a tentative D call TRBD2 (6 bases). The CDR3 sequence is 14 residues long. Germline loops: CDR1 SGHTA, CDR2 FQGNSA. V lost 3 bases to trimming and J lost 5 bases, with 13 bases between them. Drawing the rest from reference TRBV7-2 and TRBJ2-5, the complete variable domain is GAGVSQSPSNKVTEKGKDVELRCDPISGHTALYWYRQSLGQGLEFLIYFQGNSAPDKSGLPSDRFSAERTGGSVSTLTIQRTQQEDSAVYLCASSFFGRGETQYFGPGTRLLVL.

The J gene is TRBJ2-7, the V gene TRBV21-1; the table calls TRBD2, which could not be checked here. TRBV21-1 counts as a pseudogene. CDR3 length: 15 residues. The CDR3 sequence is CASSKQLAMRHTTYF. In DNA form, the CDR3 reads TGTGCCAGCAGCAAGCAACTTGCTATGCGGCACACCACTTACTTC.

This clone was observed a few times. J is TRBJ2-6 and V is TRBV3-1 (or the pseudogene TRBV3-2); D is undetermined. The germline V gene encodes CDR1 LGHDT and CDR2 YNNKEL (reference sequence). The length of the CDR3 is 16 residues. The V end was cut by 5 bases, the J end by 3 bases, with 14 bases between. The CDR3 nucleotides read TGTGCCAGCAGCGACCTCGGGCTAGATGGGGCCAACGTCCTGACTTTC. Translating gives CASSDLGLDGANVLTF.

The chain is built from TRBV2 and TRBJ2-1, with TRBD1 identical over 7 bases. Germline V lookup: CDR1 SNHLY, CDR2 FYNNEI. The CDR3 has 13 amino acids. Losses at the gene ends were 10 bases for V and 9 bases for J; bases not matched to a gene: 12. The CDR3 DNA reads TGTGCCACAAACTCGTTGGACAGGAGTGAGCAGTTCTTC. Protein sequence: CATNSLDRSEQFF.

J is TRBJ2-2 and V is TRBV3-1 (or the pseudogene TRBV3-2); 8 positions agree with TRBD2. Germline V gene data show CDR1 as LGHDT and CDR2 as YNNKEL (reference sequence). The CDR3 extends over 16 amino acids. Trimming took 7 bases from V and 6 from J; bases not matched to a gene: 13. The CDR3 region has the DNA TGTGCCAGCACCGCTTCTGAGCGGGAGTACTCCGGGGAGCTGTTTTTT. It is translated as CASTASEREYSGELFF.